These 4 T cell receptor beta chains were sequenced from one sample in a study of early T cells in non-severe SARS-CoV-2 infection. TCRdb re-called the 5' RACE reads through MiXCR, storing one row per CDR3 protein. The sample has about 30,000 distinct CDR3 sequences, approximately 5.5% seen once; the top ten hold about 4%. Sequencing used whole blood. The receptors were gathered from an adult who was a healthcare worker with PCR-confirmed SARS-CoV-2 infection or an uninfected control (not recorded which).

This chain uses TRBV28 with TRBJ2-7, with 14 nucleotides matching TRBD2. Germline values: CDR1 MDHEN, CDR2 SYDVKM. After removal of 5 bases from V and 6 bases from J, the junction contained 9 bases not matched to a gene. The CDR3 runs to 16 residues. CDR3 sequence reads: CASSAGTSGRPAEQYF. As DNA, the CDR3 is TGTGCCAGCAGTGCCGGGACTAGCGGGAGACCGGCCGAGCAGTACTTC.

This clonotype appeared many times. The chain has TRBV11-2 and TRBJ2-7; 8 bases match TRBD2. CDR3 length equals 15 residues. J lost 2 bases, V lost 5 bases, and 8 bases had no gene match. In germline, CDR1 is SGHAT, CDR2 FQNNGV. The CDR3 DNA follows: TGTGCCAGCAGCGGGGAAGCGGGAGAAGCCTACGAGCAGTACTTC. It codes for CASSGEAGEAYEQYF.

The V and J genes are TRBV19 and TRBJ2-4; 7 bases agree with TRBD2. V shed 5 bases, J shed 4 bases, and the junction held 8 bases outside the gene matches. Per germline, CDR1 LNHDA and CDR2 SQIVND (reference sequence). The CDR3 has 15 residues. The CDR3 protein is CASSLTSSYKNIQYF. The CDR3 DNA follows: TGTGCCAGTAGTCTGACTAGCAGCTATAAAAACATTCAGTACTTC.

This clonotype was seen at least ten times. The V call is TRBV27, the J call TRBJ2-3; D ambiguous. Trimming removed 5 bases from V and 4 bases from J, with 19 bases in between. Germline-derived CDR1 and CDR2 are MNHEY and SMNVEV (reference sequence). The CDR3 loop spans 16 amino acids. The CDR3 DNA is TGTGCCAGCAGTACCCTAAGCGCAGTGGGTCCAGATACGCAGTATTTT. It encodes CASSTLSAVGPDTQYF.